This is a list of T cell receptor beta chains from one sample in a study of regulatory T cells in long-lasting Graves disease. TCRdb reanalysed the multiplex PCR reads using MiXCR and keeps one entry per CDR3 protein. This table has around 480,000 distinct CDR3 sequences, more than 15% appearing once. These data were also reused for a study on T cells in Graves' hyperthyroidism and ophthalmopathy.

The input for sequencing was peripheral blood mononuclear cells (PBMCs), taken at new diagnosis, from a patient treated with antithyroid drugs. These receptors came from a woman aged 35-65 years with Graves disease. Each CDR3 is given with its conserved first and last residue. D genes are given only for firm matches. The listing skips clone size in some rows; elsewhere it reads once, few, many or a size class.

j_call,d_call,clone_size,v_call,cdr3_nt,cdr3_aa
TRBJ2-3,NA,many,TRBV7-2,TGTGCCAGCAGCCTGACTAGATCGCGGGATACGCAGTATTTT,CASSLTRSRDTQYF
TRBJ1-5,NA,few,TRBV6-2/TRBV6-3,TGTGCCAGCAGTTACTCGGGACAACGCAATCAGCCCCAGCATTTT,CASSYSGQRNQPQHF
TRBJ1-2,TRBD1,NA,TRBV7-8,TGTGCCAGCAGCTTAGACCCGGACAGGGTTGGTGGCTACACCTTC,CASSLDPDRVGGYTF
TRBJ2-3,TRBD2,few,TRBV28,TGTGCCAGCACCCCGGGGGGGACAGATACGCAGTATTTT,CASTPGGTDTQYF
TRBJ2-2,NA,NA,TRBV2,TGTGCCAGCAGGTGGCATTTGGACACCGGGGAGCTGTTTTTT,CASRWHLDTGELFF
TRBJ2-3,NA,many,TRBV2,TGTGCCAGCAGGGAACTACAGGAATCCGCTAGCACAGATACGCAGTATTTT,CASRELQESASTDTQYF
TRBJ2-7,NA,many,TRBV12-3/TRBV12-4,TGTGCCAGCAGTAGGGGGGGGCCGGTCTACGAGCAGTACTTC,CASSRGGPVYEQYF
TRBJ1-5,NA,many,TRBV6-1,TGTGCCAGCAGACCCTTTGGAGATAGCAATCAGCCCCAGCATTTT,CASRPFGDSNQPQHF
TRBJ2-3,TRBD1,NA,TRBV20-1,TGCAGTGCTCTTGGACAGGGGGCGCTCCCAGATACGCAGTATTTT,CSALGQGALPDTQYF
TRBJ2-7,NA,many,TRBV3-1,TGTGCCAGCAGCCTCGACGGGCCGCGAACGTTC,CASSLDGPRTF
TRBJ2-3,TRBD2,NA,TRBV4-1,TGCGCCAGCAGCCAGCCCCTAGCGGGGGGATCAGATACGCAGTATTTT,CASSQPLAGGSDTQYF
TRBJ2-3,TRBD1,many,TRBV7-9,TGTGCCAGCAGCCATCGGACAGGGTCGCGCACAGATACGCAGTATTTT,CASSHRTGSRTDTQYF
TRBJ2-1,NA,few,TRBV24-1,TGTGCCACCAGTGAACCCGGCAGGGCCGGTGAGCAGTTCTTC,CATSEPGRAGEQFF
TRBJ2-2,NA,NA,TRBV5-5,TGTGCCAGCGGCTTGAGGCAGGGTCCCGGGGAGCTGTTTTTT,CASGLRQGPGELFF
TRBJ2-1,TRBD2,many,TRBV12-3/TRBV12-4,TGTGCCAGCAGTTTTAGCGGGGGGCCCCACAATGAGCAGTTCTTC,CASSFSGGPHNEQFF
TRBJ1-2,TRBD1,many,TRBV7-9,TGTGCCAGCAGCGCTCAGGGACAGGGCTATGGCTACACCTTC,CASSAQGQGYGYTF
TRBJ1-5,NA,many,TRBV27,TGTGCCAGCAGTCTACAGGAGGATCAGCCCCAGCATTTT,CASSLQEDQPQHF
TRBJ2-3,TRBD2,few,TRBV12-3/TRBV12-4,TGTGCCAGCAGTTTTCGTGGGGGGGGTGCAGATACGCAGTATTTT,CASSFRGGGADTQYF
TRBJ2-2,NA,NA,TRBV9,TGTGCCAGCACCTATAACGATGGAACCGGGGAGCTGTTTTTT,CASTYNDGTGELFF
TRBJ1-5,NA,NA,TRBV25-1,TGTGCCAGCAGTGCCGGGACACCTAGCAATCAGCCCCAGCATTTT,CASSAGTPSNQPQHF
TRBJ2-7,NA,NA,TRBV7-2,TGTGCCAGCAGCTTAGCGCGCCCGGGGAACTACGAGCAGTACTTC,CASSLARPGNYEQYF